These T cell receptor beta chains were read from a single sample in a study of blood T cell repertoires in COVID-19. TCRdb keeps only in-frame clones here, not all; method: immunoSEQ multiplex PCR. The repertoire holds 200,000 to 250,000 clones, with approximately 80% as singletons. Input material: peripheral blood. The origin of the receptors is a woman between 65 and 79 years old with acute or convalescent COVID-19. The CDR3 runs from the conserved cysteine through the conserved F or W. The D gene is left open where the match is weak. Clone size appears in some rows only: once, few, many, or a class for an expanded clone.

clone_size	d_call	cdr3_length	v_call	j_call	cdr3_aa	cdr3_nt
.	.	13	TRBV6-1	TRBJ1-5	CASSEAGNQPQHF	TGTGCCAGCAGTGAGGCCGGGAATCAGCCCCAGCATTTT
.	TRBD1	15	TRBV18	TRBJ1-1	CASSPLQGEHTEAFF	TGTGCCAGCTCACCACTACAGGGGGAGCACACTGAAGCTTTCTTT
.	.	15	TRBV5-1	TRBJ2-2	CASSLGHSITGELFF	TGCGCCAGCAGCTTGGGACACTCGATAACCGGGGAGCTGTTTTTT
.	.	12	TRBV6-5	TRBJ1-1	CATSREVTEAFF	TGTGCCACCTCTAGGGAGGTCACTGAAGCTTTCTTT
.	TRBD2	16	TRBV4-3	TRBJ2-3	CASSPVSGGRTDTQYF	TGCGCCAGCAGCCCCGTCTCGGGGGGGCGGACAGATACGCAGTATTTT
.	TRBD1	13	TRBV7-9	TRBJ1-2	CASSQDRGRGYTF	TGTGCCAGCAGCCAAGACAGGGGGAGAGGCTACACCTTC
.	.	16	TRBV19	TRBJ1-5	CASSSPPGVSNQPQHF	TGTGCCAGTAGTTCTCCCCCCGGGGTGAGCAATCAGCCCCAGCATTTT
.	.	13	TRBV6-5	TRBJ1-1	CASSFRANTEAFF	TGTGCCAGCAGTTTCAGGGCGAACACTGAAGCTTTCTTT
.	TRBD1	15	TRBV4-3	TRBJ1-5	CASSQDFRGHQPQHF	TGCGCCAGCAGCCAAGATTTCAGGGGGCACCAGCCCCAGCATTTT
.	TRBD1	15	TRBV6-2/TRBV6-3	TRBJ1-5	CASSLRGLSNQPQHF	TGTGCCAGCAGTCTCAGGGGGCTTAGCAATCAGCCCCAGCATTTT
.	TRBD2	13	TRBV6-5	TRBJ2-1	CASSWTSGGEQFF	TGTGCCAGCAGTTGGACTAGCGGGGGTGAGCAGTTCTTC
.	.	16	TRBV3-1/TRBV3-2	TRBJ1-1	CASSQDWGRPGTEAFF	TGTGCCAGCAGCCAAGATTGGGGCAGGCCGGGCACTGAAGCTTTCTTT
.	.	15	TRBV27	TRBJ1-5	CASSLYGYSNQPQHF	TGTGCCAGCAGTTTATACGGTTATAGCAATCAGCCCCAGCATTTT
.	TRBD1	12	TRBV10-3	TRBJ1-1	CAISPGQGEAFF	TGTGCCATCAGTCCGGGACAGGGGGAAGCTTTCTTT
.	.	14	TRBV6-1	TRBJ1-2	CASSEAGTRYGYTF	TGTGCCAGCAGTGAAGCCGGTACGCGGTATGGCTACACCTTC
once	.	17	TRBV6-2/TRBV6-3	TRBJ1-6	CASSSPLNREAHSPLHF	TGTGCCAGCAGTTCTCCCCTGAACAGGGAAGCTCATTCACCCCTCCACTTT
.	.	15	TRBV27	TRBJ1-6	CASSTQQGYNSPLHF	TGTGCCAGCAGCACACAACAGGGTTATAATTCACCCCTCCACTTT
.	.	15	TRBV7-2	TRBJ1-2	CASSFGHRSLYGYTF	TGTGCCAGCAGCTTTGGACATCGGTCGCTCTATGGCTACACCTTC
.	TRBD2	17	TRBV18	TRBJ2-5	CASSLGLALRRQETQYF	TGTGCCAGCTCACTAGGACTAGCACTGAGGAGACAAGAGACCCAGTACTTC
.	.	11	TRBV27	TRBJ2-7	CASTHNYEQYF	TGTGCCAGCACACACAACTACGAGCAGTACTTC
.	TRBD1	18	TRBV5-5	TRBJ1-1	CASTDQWTGNFMNTEAFF	TGTGCCAGCACCGACCAGTGGACAGGGAATTTTATGAACACTGAAGCTTTCTTT
once	TRBD2	14	TRBV7-2	TRBJ2-3	CASSLAGVTDTQYF	TGTGCCAGCAGCCTAGCGGGCGTCACAGATACGCAGTATTTT
.	TRBD1	17	TRBV7-6	TRBJ2-1	CASSLTSRTGSYNEQFF	TGTGCCAGCAGCTTAACTTCTCGGACAGGATCATACAATGAGCAGTTCTTC
.	TRBD1	16	TRBV11-2	TRBJ1-5	CASSGSYQGGNQPQHF	TGTGCCAGCAGCGGTTCCTATCAGGGGGGAAATCAGCCCCAGCATTTT
.	TRBD1	14	TRBV5-1	TRBJ1-5	CASSHGTGGRPQHF	TGCGCCAGCAGCCATGGGACAGGGGGTCGGCCCCAGCATTTT
.	.	14	TRBV28	TRBJ1-2	CASSPGGRRESYTF	TGTGCCAGCAGTCCTGGCGGCAGGCGGGAGAGCTACACCTTC
.	TRBD1	16	TRBV27	TRBJ1-1	CASSPRTGGLNTEAFF	TGTGCCAGCAGTCCCCGGACAGGGGGGCTTAACACTGAAGCTTTCTTT
.	TRBD1	15	TRBV7-2	TRBJ1-2	CASSTLTGGGFGYTF	TGTGCCAGCAGCACATTGACAGGGGGCGGATTCGGCTACACCTTC
.	.	14	TRBV30	TRBJ2-7	CACSRTPSSYEQYF	TGTGCCTGTTCTCGGACACCGAGCTCCTACGAGCAGTACTTC
.	.	13	TRBV2	TRBJ1-5	CASRATGNQPQHF	TGTGCCAGCAGAGCGACAGGAAATCAGCCCCAGCATTTT
.	.	14	TRBV29-1	TRBJ1-1	CSAPAERLNTEAFF	TGCAGCGCCCCGGCGGAAAGGTTGAACACTGAAGCTTTCTTT
.	TRBD2	17	TRBV4-3	TRBJ2-1	CASSQEVGLAGVREQFF	TGCGCCAGCAGCCAAGAGGTCGGACTAGCGGGGGTCCGTGAGCAGTTCTTC